These T cell receptor beta chains were read from a single sample in a study of T cells after yellow fever vaccination. TCRdb called the 5' RACE reads again in MiXCR, with one record for every CDR3 protein. Of about 350,000 distinct CDR3 sequences listed, approximately 8% are singletons. The specimen comprised PBMCs, sampled more than 35 days after the first yellow fever vaccination. These receptors were obtained from a young man who received the YFV17D yellow fever vaccine. CDR3s include the opening cysteine and the closing phenylalanine or tryptophan. The D gene is left open where the match is weak. Expanded clones get a size class; other rows say once, few or many, or leave the size out.

CDR3nt: TGTGCCAGCAGGAGGACAGGGGATCAGCCCCAGCATTTT
CDR3aa: CASRRTGDQPQHF
v_gene: TRBV12-3/TRBV12-4
len: 13
j_gene: TRBJ1-5
d_gene: TRBD1
abundance: many

CDR3nt: TGTGCCGGGCGACAGGGGGTAATCGGGGAGCTGTTTTTT
CDR3aa: CAGRQGVIGELFF
v_gene: TRBV12-3/TRBV12-4
len: 13
j_gene: TRBJ2-2
d_gene: TRBD1
abundance: few

CDR3nt: TGTGCCAGCAGTGGGGGAGCGGCAGGGAGCTCTGGGGCCAACGTCCTGACTTTC
CDR3aa: CASSGGAAGSSGANVLTF
v_gene: TRBV6-1
len: 18
j_gene: TRBJ2-6
d_gene: .
abundance: .

CDR3nt: TGTGCCAGCAGCCTAGGGACAGCCGTCACTGAAGCTTTCTTT
CDR3aa: CASSLGTAVTEAFF
v_gene: TRBV12-3/TRBV12-4
len: 14
j_gene: TRBJ1-1
d_gene: TRBD1
abundance: .

CDR3nt: TGTGCCAGCAGCTCCTACTACCCGGGGGAGACCCAGTACTTC
CDR3aa: CASSSYYPGETQYF
v_gene: TRBV7-2
len: 14
j_gene: TRBJ2-5
d_gene: .
abundance: .

CDR3nt: TGCACCAGCAGCCAGGGCATCTTCTCCTCCATCCCCCTCCACTTT
CDR3aa: CTSSQGIFSSIPLHF
v_gene: TRBV1
len: 15
j_gene: TRBJ1-6
d_gene: .
abundance: .

CDR3nt: TGTGCCAGCAGCTTAGCCGGTTCTGGGGCCAACGTCCTGACTTTC
CDR3aa: CASSLAGSGANVLTF
v_gene: TRBV7-7
len: 15
j_gene: TRBJ2-6
d_gene: .
abundance: many

CDR3nt: TGTGCCAGCAACATTCCTGGGGTCCCGAGCACAGATACGCAGTATTTT
CDR3aa: CASNIPGVPSTDTQYF
v_gene: TRBV7-9
len: 16
j_gene: TRBJ2-3
d_gene: .
abundance: .

CDR3nt: TGTGCCAGCAGTGAAGCGGGGGGGCAAGAGACCCAGTACTTC
CDR3aa: CASSEAGGQETQYF
v_gene: TRBV6-1
len: 14
j_gene: TRBJ2-5
d_gene: TRBD2
abundance: many

CDR3nt: TGTGCCAGCAGCTTATTTGAGTCGGGGTACGAGCAGTACTTC
CDR3aa: CASSLFESGYEQYF
v_gene: TRBV7-9
len: 14
j_gene: TRBJ2-7
d_gene: .
abundance: .

CDR3nt: TGCGCCAGCAGTGGCGGCCCGCCGCGGAACACTGAAGCTTTCTTT
CDR3aa: CASSGGPPRNTEAFF
v_gene: TRBV10-1
len: 15
j_gene: TRBJ1-1
d_gene: .
abundance: .

CDR3nt: TGTGCCAGCAGCTCTGGACTAGCGGGCGATGAGCAGTTCTTC
CDR3aa: CASSSGLAGDEQFF
v_gene: TRBV7-3
len: 14
j_gene: TRBJ2-1
d_gene: TRBD2
abundance: .

CDR3nt: TGTGCCAGCAGCTTTATCTGGGAGTCTGGAAACACCATATATTTT
CDR3aa: CASSFIWESGNTIYF
v_gene: TRBV7-2
len: 15
j_gene: TRBJ1-3
d_gene: .
abundance: few

CDR3nt: TGTGCCAGCAGCTTGGGACGGAACTCCTACAATGAGCAGTTCTTC
CDR3aa: CASSLGRNSYNEQFF
v_gene: TRBV28
len: 15
j_gene: TRBJ2-1
d_gene: .
abundance: many

CDR3nt: TGCAGTGCTAGAGGTGCGAGGGGAGAGACCCAGTACTTC
CDR3aa: CSARGARGETQYF
v_gene: TRBV20-1
len: 13
j_gene: TRBJ2-5
d_gene: .
abundance: few

CDR3nt: TGTGCCAGCACCCCAAGGGAAACTGCAACTAATGAAAAACTGTTTTTT
CDR3aa: CASTPRETATNEKLFF
v_gene: TRBV4-2
len: 16
j_gene: TRBJ1-4
d_gene: .
abundance: few

CDR3nt: TGTGCCAGCAGCGGAGGATGGGGGTCGGCGGATACGCAGTATTTT
CDR3aa: CASSGGWGSADTQYF
v_gene: TRBV7-2
len: 15
j_gene: TRBJ2-3
d_gene: .
abundance: few

CDR3nt: TGTGCCAGCAGTCCATGGACAGGTCCGACCGGGGAGCTGTTTTTT
CDR3aa: CASSPWTGPTGELFF
v_gene: TRBV12-3/TRBV12-4
len: 15
j_gene: TRBJ2-2
d_gene: TRBD1
abundance: few

CDR3nt: TGCGCCAGCAGCCGACTCGAGGCAGCGGGGGGGAAAGAGACCCAGTACTTC
CDR3aa: CASSRLEAAGGKETQYF
v_gene: TRBV4-1
len: 17
j_gene: TRBJ2-5
d_gene: TRBD2
abundance: few

CDR3nt: TGTGCCACCAGTGATTTGCCGTTCCGGACAGGGGGCTTGGAGCAGTTCTTC
CDR3aa: CATSDLPFRTGGLEQFF
v_gene: TRBV24-1
len: 17
j_gene: TRBJ2-1
d_gene: TRBD1
abundance: few

CDR3nt: TGTGCCAGCAGCTTAGAGGCTAGCCCCAATGAGCAGTTCTTC
CDR3aa: CASSLEASPNEQFF
v_gene: TRBV7-2
len: 14
j_gene: TRBJ2-1
d_gene: .
abundance: many

CDR3nt: TGTGCCAGCAGCTTCGGGGATAATGAAAAACTGTTTTTT
CDR3aa: CASSFGDNEKLFF
v_gene: TRBV7-2
len: 13
j_gene: TRBJ1-4
d_gene: .
abundance: .

CDR3nt: TGTGCCAGCAGCTTGCCCATGCAGTACTATGGCTACACCTTC
CDR3aa: CASSLPMQYYGYTF
v_gene: TRBV5-8
len: 14
j_gene: TRBJ1-2
d_gene: .
abundance: few

CDR3nt: TGTGCCAGCAGCTGGACAAGTCCCTACGAGCAGTACTTC
CDR3aa: CASSWTSPYEQYF
v_gene: TRBV12-3/TRBV12-4
len: 13
j_gene: TRBJ2-7
d_gene: .
abundance: .

CDR3nt: TGCAGTGCTAGAGATGGGCAGGGGAGCACAGATACGCAGTATTTT
CDR3aa: CSARDGQGSTDTQYF
v_gene: TRBV20-1
len: 15
j_gene: TRBJ2-3
d_gene: .
abundance: few

CDR3nt: TGTGCCAGCAGCCGCCGACAGAGGTCGGGCAATGAGCAGTTCTTC
CDR3aa: CASSRRQRSGNEQFF
v_gene: TRBV3-1
len: 15
j_gene: TRBJ2-1
d_gene: .
abundance: few

CDR3nt: TGTGCCAGCAGCTGGGCGGGACAGATCTACAATGAGCAGTTCTTC
CDR3aa: CASSWAGQIYNEQFF
v_gene: TRBV5-4
len: 15
j_gene: TRBJ2-1
d_gene: .
abundance: .

CDR3nt: TGTGCCAGCAGTGATCCGGGGCAGGGGAGGCAAGAGACCCAGTACTTC
CDR3aa: CASSDPGQGRQETQYF
v_gene: TRBV6-1
len: 16
j_gene: TRBJ2-5
d_gene: .
abundance: many

CDR3nt: TGCGCCAGCCGGGTGGGGGCCAAAAACATTCAGTACTTC
CDR3aa: CASRVGAKNIQYF
v_gene: TRBV10-2
len: 13
j_gene: TRBJ2-4
d_gene: .
abundance: many

CDR3nt: TGTGCCAGCAGAAGGCCGGAAAGGCCAGATACGCAGTATTTT
CDR3aa: CASRRPERPDTQYF
v_gene: TRBV7-9
len: 14
j_gene: TRBJ2-3
d_gene: .
abundance: .

CDR3nt: TGTGCCACCGGACGGAGTCACGAGCAGTACTTC
CDR3aa: CATGRSHEQYF
v_gene: TRBV5-6
len: 11
j_gene: TRBJ2-7
d_gene: .
abundance: many

CDR3nt: TGTGCCAGCAGCTTAGTGGGGGCGCGGGAGACCCAGTACTTC
CDR3aa: CASSLVGARETQYF
v_gene: TRBV7-2
len: 14
j_gene: TRBJ2-5
d_gene: .
abundance: few

CDR3nt: TGTGCCACCAGTCCCCCAATTCATCTGAGAGGCTACACCTTC
CDR3aa: CATSPPIHLRGYTF
v_gene: TRBV24-1
len: 14
j_gene: TRBJ1-2
d_gene: .
abundance: few

CDR3nt: TGTGCCAGCAGTTACTCTAGCGGGGGCTCCTACAATGAGCAGTTCTTC
CDR3aa: CASSYSSGGSYNEQFF
v_gene: TRBV6-5
len: 16
j_gene: TRBJ2-1
d_gene: TRBD2
abundance: many

CDR3nt: TGTGCCAGCAGCCCCGGTAGCGGGGAGGGAAATGAGCAGTTCTTC
CDR3aa: CASSPGSGEGNEQFF
v_gene: TRBV9
len: 15
j_gene: TRBJ2-1
d_gene: TRBD2
abundance: .

CDR3nt: TGTGCCAGCTCAAAACGTGGGACTAGCGGGCAAGAGACCCAGTACTTC
CDR3aa: CASSKRGTSGQETQYF
v_gene: TRBV6-2/TRBV6-3
len: 16
j_gene: TRBJ2-5
d_gene: TRBD2
abundance: few

CDR3nt: TGTGCCAGCTCACCCTCGGCCAGCCAAGAGACCCAGTACTTC
CDR3aa: CASSPSASQETQYF
v_gene: TRBV18
len: 14
j_gene: TRBJ2-5
d_gene: .
abundance: few

CDR3nt: TGCGCCAGCAGCCATTTAGGGACGGTCTCCTACGAGCAGTACTTC
CDR3aa: CASSHLGTVSYEQYF
v_gene: TRBV4-1
len: 15
j_gene: TRBJ2-7
d_gene: .
abundance: .

CDR3nt: TGTGCCAGCAGCCAAGATAGGGCCGGTGGCTACACCTTC
CDR3aa: CASSQDRAGGYTF
v_gene: TRBV3-1
len: 13
j_gene: TRBJ1-2
d_gene: .
abundance: few

CDR3nt: TGCGCCAGCAGTGACCCCGGACAGGGTACGGGGGAGCAGTACTTC
CDR3aa: CASSDPGQGTGEQYF
v_gene: TRBV10-1
len: 15
j_gene: TRBJ2-7
d_gene: TRBD1
abundance: .

CDR3nt: TGCAGCGTTGAGACCGGAGGGGGAGAATCCTACAATGAGCAGTTCTTC
CDR3aa: CSVETGGGESYNEQFF
v_gene: TRBV29-1
len: 16
j_gene: TRBJ2-1
d_gene: .
abundance: few

CDR3nt: TGTGCCAGCACCCTTTACGGAGATACGCAGTATTTT
CDR3aa: CASTLYGDTQYF
v_gene: TRBV12-3/TRBV12-4
len: 12
j_gene: TRBJ2-3
d_gene: .
abundance: .

CDR3nt: TGTGCCTGGACAACCCGAACATCTCTAGCCGTCAAAAACATTCAGTACTTC
CDR3aa: CAWTTRTSLAVKNIQYF
v_gene: TRBV30
len: 17
j_gene: TRBJ2-4
d_gene: .
abundance: .

CDR3nt: TGCAGTGCTAGAGTTGTCCCCCCCCCGGGGGGCCGTGACAATGAGCAGTTCTTC
CDR3aa: CSARVVPPPGGRDNEQFF
v_gene: TRBV20-1
len: 18
j_gene: TRBJ2-1
d_gene: .
abundance: .

CDR3nt: TGCGCCAGCAATGAGGGGGCCGAGGAGACCCAGTACTTC
CDR3aa: CASNEGAEETQYF
v_gene: TRBV5-1
len: 13
j_gene: TRBJ2-5
d_gene: TRBD1
abundance: few

CDR3nt: TGTGCCAGCAGCCCCCGATGGGACCAGGGGGGCTACACCTTC
CDR3aa: CASSPRWDQGGYTF
v_gene: TRBV7-2
len: 14
j_gene: TRBJ1-2
d_gene: .
abundance: .

CDR3nt: TGCGCCAGCAGCCTTCAGACTAGCGGTACATTTGGGGCCAACGTCCTGACTTTC
CDR3aa: CASSLQTSGTFGANVLTF
v_gene: TRBV5-1
len: 18
j_gene: TRBJ2-6
d_gene: TRBD2
abundance: .

CDR3nt: TGTGCCAGCAGCCTCCTCGGGGGCTTGTCCGGGGAGCTGTTTTTT
CDR3aa: CASSLLGGLSGELFF
v_gene: TRBV7-8
len: 15
j_gene: TRBJ2-2
d_gene: .
abundance: .

CDR3nt: TGTGCCATCAGCGGGACAGGAGGCAGCTACACCTTC
CDR3aa: CAISGTGGSYTF
v_gene: TRBV10-3
len: 12
j_gene: TRBJ1-2
d_gene: TRBD1
abundance: few

CDR3nt: TGTGCTAGTGGTTGGGCCCGGGCCCCCCAGCATTTT
CDR3aa: CASGWARAPQHF
v_gene: TRBV12-5
len: 12
j_gene: TRBJ1-5
d_gene: .
abundance: few

CDR3nt: TGTGCCAGCAGTTTGGGGGGGCTTGGGGCCAACGTCCTGACTTTC
CDR3aa: CASSLGGLGANVLTF
v_gene: TRBV12-3/TRBV12-4
len: 15
j_gene: TRBJ2-6
d_gene: .
abundance: few

CDR3nt: TGTGCCAGCTCACCAGACGCTTATAGCAATCAGCCCCAGCATTTT
CDR3aa: CASSPDAYSNQPQHF
v_gene: TRBV18
len: 15
j_gene: TRBJ1-5
d_gene: .
abundance: .

CDR3nt: TGCGCCAGCAGGAAAAACCCCGGGTGGGACACTGATTCACCCCTCCACTTT
CDR3aa: CASRKNPGWDTDSPLHF
v_gene: TRBV5-1
len: 17
j_gene: TRBJ1-6
d_gene: .
abundance: .

CDR3nt: TGTGCCAGCAGCCAACAGGACGGCGCCCCTGGGAGCTACACCTTC
CDR3aa: CASSQQDGAPGSYTF
v_gene: TRBV4-2
len: 15
j_gene: TRBJ1-2
d_gene: .
abundance: few

CDR3nt: TGTGCCAGCAGCTCCCGGCGGGCAGGGCCTGAAGGCTACACCTTC
CDR3aa: CASSSRRAGPEGYTF
v_gene: TRBV21-1
len: 15
j_gene: TRBJ1-2
d_gene: .
abundance: once

CDR3nt: TGTGCCAGCAGCCGAACGGACAGACAAGAGACCCAGTACTTC
CDR3aa: CASSRTDRQETQYF
v_gene: TRBV2
len: 14
j_gene: TRBJ2-5
d_gene: .
abundance: few

CDR3nt: TGTGCCAGCAGCTTTCAAAGGACAGACTTAGGATCTTTCTTT
CDR3aa: CASSFQRTDLGSFF
v_gene: TRBV7-9
len: 14
j_gene: TRBJ1-1
d_gene: .
abundance: .

CDR3nt: TGTGCCAGCAGCTCTGCCTACCCGGACGGTCAAGAGACCCAGTACTTC
CDR3aa: CASSSAYPDGQETQYF
v_gene: TRBV7-9
len: 16
j_gene: TRBJ2-5
d_gene: .
abundance: .

CDR3nt: TGCGCCAGCAGCCAAGGGCAGGGGGCTCGTCAGCCCCAGCATTTT
CDR3aa: CASSQGQGARQPQHF
v_gene: TRBV4-1
len: 15
j_gene: TRBJ1-5
d_gene: TRBD1
abundance: many

CDR3nt: TGTGCCAGCAGCGGATCGGAGGGCCATCAGCCCCAGCATTTT
CDR3aa: CASSGSEGHQPQHF
v_gene: TRBV7-9
len: 14
j_gene: TRBJ1-5
d_gene: .
abundance: few